The sequence of this TCR beta chain was determined in a study of CD8 T cells in Susac syndrome. Study-wide points: Individuals included in the TCR sequencing and HLA analysis were acknowledged by the study to be relatively few in number.

This clonotype was seen once. Its antigen is unidentified. V shed 10 bases and J 2 bases; nucleotides not matched to a gene: 3. Germline V CDR1 and CDR2: MNHEY, SMNVEV (reference sequence). This CDR3 region has 13 residues. RNA in amounts of about 0.5 to 1 ug was reverse transcribed with random hexamers. With immunoSEQ multiplex PCR, TCR beta CDR3 was amplified across 54 Vbeta and 13 Jbeta. TCRdb analysed the immunoSEQ multiplex PCR reads with MiXCR anew, one entry per CDR3 protein. The data contain approximately 110,000 distinct CDR3 sequences, more than 80% of them singletons. From blood CD8+ and CD4+ T cells, TCR beta sequences were generated. TEMRA cells were enriched by FACS, while CD8+ and CD4+ T cells were obtained through a negative isolation that was performed magnetically.

The specimen was CD8+ T cells from PBMCs. The chain combines TRBV27 with TRBJ2-1, with TRBD1 matching over 9 bases. The sequence was obtained from a human donor with multiple sclerosis. The CDR3 here is CAIGQGTYNEQFF. The CDR3 coding sequence is TGTGCCATCGGACAGGGGACCTACAATGAGCAGTTCTTC.